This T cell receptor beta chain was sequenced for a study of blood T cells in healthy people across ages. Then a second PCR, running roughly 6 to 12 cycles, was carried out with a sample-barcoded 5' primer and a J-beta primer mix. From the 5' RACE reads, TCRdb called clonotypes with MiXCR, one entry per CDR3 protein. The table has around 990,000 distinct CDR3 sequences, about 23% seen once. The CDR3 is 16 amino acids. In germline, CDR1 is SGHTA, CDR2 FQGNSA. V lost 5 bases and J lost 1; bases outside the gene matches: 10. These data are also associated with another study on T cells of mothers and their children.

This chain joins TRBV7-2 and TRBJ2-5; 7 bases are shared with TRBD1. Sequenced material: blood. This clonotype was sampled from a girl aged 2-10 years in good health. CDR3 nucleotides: TGTGCCAGCAGCCGCCTATTGGACAGGAGCCAAGAGACCCAGTACTTC. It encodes CASSRLLDRSQETQYF.